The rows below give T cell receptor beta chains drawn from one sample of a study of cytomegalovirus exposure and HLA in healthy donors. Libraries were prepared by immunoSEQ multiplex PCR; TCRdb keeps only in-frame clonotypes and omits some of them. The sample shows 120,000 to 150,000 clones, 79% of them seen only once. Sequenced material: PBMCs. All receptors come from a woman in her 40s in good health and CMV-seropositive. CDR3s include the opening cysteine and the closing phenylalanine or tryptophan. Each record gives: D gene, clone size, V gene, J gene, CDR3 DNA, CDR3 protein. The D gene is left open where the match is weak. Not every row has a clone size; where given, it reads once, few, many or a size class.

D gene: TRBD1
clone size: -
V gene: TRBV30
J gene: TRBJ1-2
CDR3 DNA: TGTGCCTGGAGTACATATCTGGGACAGATCAACTATGGCTACACCTTC
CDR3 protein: CAWSTYLGQINYGYTF

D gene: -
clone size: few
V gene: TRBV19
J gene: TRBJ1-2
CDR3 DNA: TGTGCCAGTACCTCCTGGGGCGGTACCTATGGCTACACCTTC
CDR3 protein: CASTSWGGTYGYTF

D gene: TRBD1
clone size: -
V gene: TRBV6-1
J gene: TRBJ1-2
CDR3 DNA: TGTGCCAGCAGGACAGGGGGCGGAGGCTACACCTTC
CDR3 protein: CASRTGGGGYTF

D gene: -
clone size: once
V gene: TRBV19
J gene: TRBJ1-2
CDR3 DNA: TGTGCCAGTAGCATGGGGGGGGCTGGCTACACCTTC
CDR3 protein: CASSMGGAGYTF

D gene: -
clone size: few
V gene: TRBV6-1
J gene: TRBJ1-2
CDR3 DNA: TGTGCCAGCAGTGAAAACCCAGGGCTTGGCTACACCTTC
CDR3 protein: CASSENPGLGYTF

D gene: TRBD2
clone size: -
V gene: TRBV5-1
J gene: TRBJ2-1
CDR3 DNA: TGCGCCAGCAGCCGTATGACTAGCGGGGACAATGAGCAGTTCTTC
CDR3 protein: CASSRMTSGDNEQFF

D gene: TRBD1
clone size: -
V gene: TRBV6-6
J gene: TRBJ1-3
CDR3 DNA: TGTGCCAGCAGTTACGGACAGGGGGTTGGAAACACCATATATTTT
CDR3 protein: CASSYGQGVGNTIYF

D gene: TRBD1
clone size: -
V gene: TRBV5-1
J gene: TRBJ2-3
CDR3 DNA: TGCGCCAGCAGCTTGGGGGGACAGGGCACAGATACGCAGTATTTT
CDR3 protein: CASSLGGQGTDTQYF

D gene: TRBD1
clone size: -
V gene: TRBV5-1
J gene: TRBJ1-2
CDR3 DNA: TGCGCCAGCAGCTTAACAGGGGGCGAAGATGTCTATGGCTACACCTTC
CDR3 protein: CASSLTGGEDVYGYTF

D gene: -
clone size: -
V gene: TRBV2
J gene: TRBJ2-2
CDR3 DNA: TGTGCCAGCAGTTGGGACTCCAATACCGGGGAGCTGTTTTTT
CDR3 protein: CASSWDSNTGELFF

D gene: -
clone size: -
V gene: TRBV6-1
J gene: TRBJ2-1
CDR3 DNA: TGTGCCAGCAGTGAGCCCGGTCGGCTAGTAAACAATGAGCAGTTCTTC
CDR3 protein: CASSEPGRLVNNEQFF